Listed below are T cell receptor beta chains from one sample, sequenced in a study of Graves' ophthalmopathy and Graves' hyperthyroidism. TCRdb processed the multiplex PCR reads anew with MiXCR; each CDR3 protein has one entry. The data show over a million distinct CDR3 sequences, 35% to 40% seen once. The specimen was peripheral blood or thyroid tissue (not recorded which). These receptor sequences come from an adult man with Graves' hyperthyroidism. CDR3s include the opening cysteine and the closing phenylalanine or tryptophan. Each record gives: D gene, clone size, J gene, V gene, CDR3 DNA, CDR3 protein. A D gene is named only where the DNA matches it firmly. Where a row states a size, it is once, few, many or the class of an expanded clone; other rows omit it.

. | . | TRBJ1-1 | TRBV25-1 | TGTGCCAGCAGTGGGCAGTCAGGGGTCACTGAAGCTTTCTTT | CASSGQSGVTEAFF
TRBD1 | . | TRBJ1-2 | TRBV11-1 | TGTGCCAGCAGCTTAGCCCATCCGGGACAGGGCCGCTCGGATGGCTACACCTTC | CASSLAHPGQGRSDGYTF
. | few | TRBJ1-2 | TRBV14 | TGTGCCAGCAGCCAAGATTTCGGAGGGAACTATGGCTACACCTTC | CASSQDFGGNYGYTF
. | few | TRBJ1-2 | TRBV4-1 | TGCGCCAGCAGCCCAACCGGACTCCGGACAGTAAATGATGGCTACACCTTC | CASSPTGLRTVNDGYTF
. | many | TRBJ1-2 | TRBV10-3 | TGTGCCATCAGGGGCTCCCCCACAGGGAGTCGCGGCTACACCTTC | CAIRGSPTGSRGYTF
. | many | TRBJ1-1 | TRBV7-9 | TGTGCCAGCACCCCAGCCCCTGACACTGAAGCTTTCTTT | CASTPAPDTEAFF
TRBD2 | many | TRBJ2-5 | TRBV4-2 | TGTGCCAGCAGCCAAGAGACTAGCGGGGAGCCGGGGTACTTC | CASSQETSGEPGYF
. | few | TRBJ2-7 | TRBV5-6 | TGTGCCAGCAGCTTCAGACCAGGTCCTGATGGGGAGCAGTACTTC | CASSFRPGPDGEQYF
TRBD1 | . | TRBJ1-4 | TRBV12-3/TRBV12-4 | TGTGCCAGCAACGCCGGGACAGAGAACGAAAAACTGTTTTTT | CASNAGTENEKLFF
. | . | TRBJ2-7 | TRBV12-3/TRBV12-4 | TGTGCCAGCAGCTTAGCGGCAGGGGTCTACGAGCAGTACTTC | CASSLAAGVYEQYF
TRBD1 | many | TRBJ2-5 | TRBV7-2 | TGTGCCAGCACCGGGGACAGGGCGGTGGAGACCCAGTACTTC | CASTGDRAVETQYF
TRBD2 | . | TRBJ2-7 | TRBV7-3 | TGTGCCAGCAGCCAAGTAGGGGCGGGGGACGAGCAGTACTTC | CASSQVGAGDEQYF
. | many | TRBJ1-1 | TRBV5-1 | TGCGCCAGCAGCTTAAGATTGGCGACGGGGAACACTGAAGCTTTCTTT | CASSLRLATGNTEAFF
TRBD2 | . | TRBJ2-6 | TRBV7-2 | TGTGCCAGCAGTTATAGGGCTAGCGGGAGGCCGACGTCACGTATCTCTGGGGCCAACGTCCTGACTTTC | CASSYRASGRPTSRISGANVLTF
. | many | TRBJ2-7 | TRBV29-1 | TGCAGCGTTGATTTCGGGAGTAGCAACGAGCAGTACTTC | CSVDFGSSNEQYF
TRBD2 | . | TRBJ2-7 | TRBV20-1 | TGCAGTGCCCTGACTAGCGGGAGAGTCCCCTACGAGCAGTACTTC | CSALTSGRVPYEQYF
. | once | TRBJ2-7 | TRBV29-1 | TGCAGCGTTCTGGGCAGGGGAGGCTCCTACGAGCAGTACTTC | CSVLGRGGSYEQYF
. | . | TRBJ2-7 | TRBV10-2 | TGCGCCAGCAGGGCCGGGCCGCGAGCGGGCGAGCAGTACTTC | CASRAGPRAGEQYF
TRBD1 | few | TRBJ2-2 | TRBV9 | TGTGCCAGCAGCAGGCCGGGACAGTACACCGGGGAGCTGTTTTTT | CASSRPGQYTGELFF
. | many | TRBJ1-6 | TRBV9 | TGTGCCAGCAGCGTTAGGACGGATAATTCACCCCTCCACTTT | CASSVRTDNSPLHF
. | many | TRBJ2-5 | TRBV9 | TGTGCCAGCAGCGTAGATGTGTGGGAGACCCAGTACTTC | CASSVDVWETQYF
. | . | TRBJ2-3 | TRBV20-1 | TGCAGTGCTCCACAACGCGCGACTAGCACAGATACGCAGTATTTT | CSAPQRATSTDTQYF
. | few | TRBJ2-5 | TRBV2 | TGTGCCAGCGGAGGACAAATGGAGACCCAGTACTTC | CASGGQMETQYF
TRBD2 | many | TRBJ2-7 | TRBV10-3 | TGTGCCATCTCTTTAGCGGGGGGACATTTAAGCTCCTACGAGCAGTACTTC | CAISLAGGHLSSYEQYF
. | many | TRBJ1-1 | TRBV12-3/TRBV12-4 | TGTGCCAGCACCCCCCGCCGACTTAACACTGAAGCTTTCTTT | CASTPRRLNTEAFF
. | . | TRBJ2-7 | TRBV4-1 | TGCGCCAGCAGCCAAGGAACCGGGATTAGCGGAACCTACGAGCAGTACTTC | CASSQGTGISGTYEQYF
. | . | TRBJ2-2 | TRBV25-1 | TGCGCCAGCAGCCAAGGTGTGTCGTTGACCGGGGAGCTGTTTTTT | CASSQGVSLTGELFF
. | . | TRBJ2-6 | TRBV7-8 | TGCGCCAGCAGCCAAGACGCAGGTAATCTCCTCTCTGGGGCCAACGTCCTGACTTTC | CASSQDAGNLLSGANVLTF
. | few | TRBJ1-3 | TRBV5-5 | TGTGCCAGCAGCTTGGTATTCAGTGCAGGGGCGGCTGGAAACACCATATATTTT | CASSLVFSAGAAGNTIYF
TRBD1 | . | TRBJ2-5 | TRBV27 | TGTGCCAGCAGATCTTACAGGGGTGGGGAGACCCAGTACTTC | CASRSYRGGETQYF
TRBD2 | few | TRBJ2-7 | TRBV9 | TGTGCCAGCAGCTGTCCCCGGCGGGGGGCCTACGAGCAGTACTTC | CASSCPRRGAYEQYF
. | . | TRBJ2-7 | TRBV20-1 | TGCAGTGCTACTCAACGCGGGGCAAGCTCCTACGAGCAGTACTTC | CSATQRGASSYEQYF
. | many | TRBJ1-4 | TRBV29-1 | TGCAGCGTAGACACGGGGGGCGGACAGGAAAAACTGTTTTTT | CSVDTGGGQEKLFF
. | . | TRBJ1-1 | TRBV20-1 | TGCAGTGCTAGAGAGGGGGAGATGAACACTGAAGCTTTCTTT | CSAREGEMNTEAFF
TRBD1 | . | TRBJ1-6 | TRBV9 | TGTGCCAGCAGCGTGACAGGGAATAGCAATCAGCCCCTCCACTTT | CASSVTGNSNQPLHF
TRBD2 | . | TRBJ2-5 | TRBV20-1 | TGCAGTGCTAACCCGGGACTAGCGGGAGGGCCGCACAGGGAGACCCAGTACTTC | CSANPGLAGGPHRETQYF
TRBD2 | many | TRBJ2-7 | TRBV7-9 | TGTGCCAGCAGCTCCATGACTAGCGGGGAGTCCTACGAGCAGTACTTC | CASSSMTSGESYEQYF
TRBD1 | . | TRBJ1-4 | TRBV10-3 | TGTGCCATCAGACCGGGACAGGGGGCGGCAACTAATGAAAAACTGTTTTTT | CAIRPGQGAATNEKLFF
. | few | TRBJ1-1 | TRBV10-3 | TGTGCCATCAGTCAACAGGCGTTGAACACTGAAGCTTTCTTT | CAISQQALNTEAFF
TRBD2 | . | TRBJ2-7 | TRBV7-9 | TGTGCCAGCAGCTTAGATATTTGGGCGGGAGTCTCCTACGAGCAGTACTTC | CASSLDIWAGVSYEQYF
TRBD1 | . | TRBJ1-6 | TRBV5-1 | TGCGCCAGCAGCGGCAAACAGGGGGCATATTCACCCCTCCACTTT | CASSGKQGAYSPLHF
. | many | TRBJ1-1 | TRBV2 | TGTGCCAGCAGTGAAGCGCTTGGTTACACTGAAGCTTTCTTT | CASSEALGYTEAFF
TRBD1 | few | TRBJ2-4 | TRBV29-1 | TGCAGCGCCCTAGACAGGGGCCAAAACATTCAGTACTTC | CSALDRGQNIQYF
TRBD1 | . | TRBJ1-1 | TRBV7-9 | TGTGCCAGCAGTTCGACAGGGCAGGGATTGACTGAAGCTTTCTTT | CASSSTGQGLTEAFF
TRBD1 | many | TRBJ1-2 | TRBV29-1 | TGCAGCGCTGGTACGGGACAGAACTATGGCTACACCTTC | CSAGTGQNYGYTF
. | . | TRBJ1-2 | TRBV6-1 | TGTGCCAGCAGTTATCAGGCGGGGGTCGTCTATGGCTACACCTTC | CASSYQAGVVYGYTF
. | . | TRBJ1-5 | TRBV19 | TGCGCCAGTAGAAATCAGCGACAGGTGAGTCAGCCCCAGCATTTT | CASRNQRQVSQPQHF
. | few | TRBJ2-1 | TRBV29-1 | TGCAGCGTCGGCGGTTCGAGCTCCTACAATGAGCAGTTCTTC | CSVGGSSSYNEQFF
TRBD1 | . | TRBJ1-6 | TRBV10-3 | TGTGCCATCAGCGGGGACAGGGCCCCTTGGGCCCTCCACTTT | CAISGDRAPWALHF
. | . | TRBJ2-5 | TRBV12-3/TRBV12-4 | TGTGCCAGCTACAGGGTAGGAGAGACCCAGTACTTC | CASYRVGETQYF
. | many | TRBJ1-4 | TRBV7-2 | TGTGCCAGCAGAGATAATGAAAAACTGTTTTTT | CASRDNEKLFF
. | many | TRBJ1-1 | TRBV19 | TGTGCCAGTAGCCCTGTTGGACGGTCGAACACTGAAGCTTTCTTT | CASSPVGRSNTEAFF
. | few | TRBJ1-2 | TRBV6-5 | TGTGCCAGCAGTCAACCAGGGCAAAGCTATGGCTACACCTTC | CASSQPGQSYGYTF
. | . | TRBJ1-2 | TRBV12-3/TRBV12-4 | TGTGCCAGCAGTCCTGATGGGGACTCTTATGGCTACACCTTC | CASSPDGDSYGYTF
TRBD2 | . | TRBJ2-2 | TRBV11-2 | TGTGCCAGCAGCGGGGCTAGCGGGAGTACCGGGGAGCTGTTTTTT | CASSGASGSTGELFF
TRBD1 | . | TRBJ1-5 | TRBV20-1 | TGCAGTGCTTCGGACAGGGTAAATCAGCCCCAGCATTTT | CSASDRVNQPQHF
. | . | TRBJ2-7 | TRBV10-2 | TGCGCCAGCAGTGACTCCGGGATCGGAGAGGAGCAGTACTTC | CASSDSGIGEEQYF
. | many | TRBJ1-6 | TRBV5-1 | TGCGCCAGCAGCTTGGGGACAGAAGGCTCACCCCTCCACTTT | CASSLGTEGSPLHF